The 2 T cell receptor beta chains below were found in one sample sequenced in a study of T cell responses to AZD1222 COVID-19 vaccine. Profiling relied on immunoSEQ multiplex PCR, and the TCRdb table lists in-frame clones only, not all of them. The data hold 200,000 or so clones, with more than 75% observed a single time. Material: peripheral blood, obtained on day 0 of AZD1222 vaccination. Receptors were obtained from an adult in good health.

The chain recombines TRBV5-1 with TRBJ1-1, with a possible D match to TRBD1 (6 bases). Germline V gene data show CDR1 as SGHRS and CDR2 as YFSETQ. The V end lost 6 bases, the J end lost 4 bases, and 22 bases lay between the germline ends. The CDR3 runs to 16 residues. Here the CDR3 reads CASTLLTGTRGTEAFF. As DNA, the CDR3 is TGCGCCAGCACCCTTTTAACAGGGACAAGGGGCACTGAAGCTTTCTTT.

The chain combines TRBV24-1 with TRBJ1-2; D is undetermined. Trimming removed 7 bases from V and 0 bases from J, with 14 bases in between. This CDR3 is 15 amino acids long. Germline V gene sequence: CDR1 KGHDR, CDR2 SFDVKD. The CDR3 DNA is TGTGCCACCAGCCGAACGGACGGAACTAACTATGGCTACACCTTC. Amino acid sequence: CATSRTDGTNYGYTF.